These 29 T cell receptor beta chains were all obtained from the same sample, sequenced in a study of shared clonotypes between healthy human individuals. Here immunoSEQ multiplex PCR was the method, and the copy in TCRdb shows in-frame clones only, minus some. The sample shows roughly 2,500,000 clones, over 85% of them seen only once. Sequencing was carried out using naive CD4+ T cells from PBMCs. The subset here: CD45RA+ positively selected. Source of these receptors: a man in his late teens or twenties in good health. Some clones in this sample may be carry-over from other donors' samples.

The chain combines TRBV28 with TRBJ2-1; D is possibly TRBD2 (5 bases). This CDR3 has 13 amino acids. V was pared by 4 bases and J by 6 bases, with 10 bases between. Germline V gene lookup returns CDR1 MDHEN and CDR2 SYDVKM. The CDR3 DNA follows: TGTGCCAGCAGTTCCTATCGGGGCAATGAGCAGTTCTTC. Translated: CASSSYRGNEQFF.

V usage is TRBV5-8 and J usage is TRBJ1-2; D gene unclear. Germline CDR1 is SGHTS and CDR2 is YDEGEE. V lost 3 bases, J lost 8 bases, and 14 bases lay in between. CDR3 length: 13 amino acids. Here the CDR3 DNA reads TGTGCCAGCAGCTCGCGGCGGAGTGGGGGCTACACCTTC. Its protein product is CASSSRRSGGYTF.

Concerning this clone: The same CDR3 also results from other DNA sequences found in this sample. The V and J genes are TRBV5-1 and TRBJ2-6; D remains unclear. The CDR3 length is 15 residues. The germline V and J ends were trimmed by 4 bases and 0 bases, with 8 bases remaining between them. Germline V gene data show CDR1 as SGHRS and CDR2 as YFSETQ. The CDR3, as DNA: TGCGCCAGCAGCCTAGTCCCCTCTGGGGCCAACGTCCTGACTTTC. Translation: CASSLVPSGANVLTF.

The genes are TRBV6-6 and TRBJ1-1, with 8 bases fitting TRBD1. This CDR3 is 16 amino acids long. The ends lost 2 bases at V and 0 bases at J; junction bases unmatched: 5. The germline V gene encodes CDR1 MNHNY and CDR2 SVGAGI (reference sequence). CDR3 sequence: CASSYEAGGMNTEAFF. The DNA of the CDR3 is TGTGCCAGCAGTTACGAGGCAGGGGGCATGAACACTGAAGCTTTCTTT.

DNA for the CDR3: TGTGCCATCAGTTCCGGGACAGGGGTTCCCTACGAGCAGTACTTC. Residues: CAISSGTGVPYEQYF. The V gene is TRBV10-3, the J gene TRBJ2-7; 10 bases are a match to TRBD1. Germline loops: CDR1 ENHRY, CDR2 SYGVKD. The CDR3 has 15 amino acids. Unmatched junction bases numbered 6, after V lost 5 bases and J lost 2 bases.

The rearrangement links TRBV6-5 to TRBJ2-7; D assignment may be TRBD1 or TRBD2 (5 bases each). Trimming shortened V by 5 bases and J by 5 bases, and 13 bases separated the two germline ends. CDR1 and CDR2 from the germline V gene are MNHEY and SVGAGI. CDR3 size: 13 residues. The CDR3 is CASSPPGRNEQYF. For the CDR3, the DNA is TGTGCCAGCAGTCCCCCGGGGCGTAACGAGCAGTACTTC.

Only one count was recorded for this clone. The chain is built from TRBV4-1 and TRBJ1-6; TRBD1 agrees at 8 bases. Germline lookup yields CDR1 MGHRA and CDR2 YSYEKL. The V and J ends lost 0 bases and 10 bases, in that order; junction bases with no gene match: 11. The CDR3 consists of 17 residues. CDR3 sequence: CASSQDSDREGYSPLHF. The CDR3 DNA follows: TGCGCCAGCAGCCAAGATTCGGACAGGGAAGGGTACTCACCCCTCCACTTT.

The chain uses TRBV7-3 and TRBJ2-1; D possibly corresponds to TRBD2 (6 bases). Trimming took off 3 bases at V and 4 bases at J, with 13 bases between the two ends. The CDR3 covers 15 residues. Germline lookup yields CDR1 SGHTA and CDR2 FQGTGA. The CDR3 loop is CASSFGGGEYNEQFF. CDR3 DNA: TGTGCCAGCAGCTTTGGTGGCGGGGAGTACAATGAGCAGTTCTTC.

Turning to this clone: Other DNA sequences within the sample encode an identical CDR3. The rearrangement links TRBV19 to TRBJ2-7; 7 bases are shared with TRBD1. CDR1 LNHDA and CDR2 SQIVND come from the germline V gene (reference sequence). This CDR3 has 11 amino acids. The V and J ends lost 5 bases and 5 bases, in that order; junction bases with no gene match: 0. The CDR3 region has the DNA TGTGCCAGTAGTGACAGGGACGAGCAGTACTTC. Its translation is CASSDRDEQYF. Full variable domain (missing parts from reference TRBV19 and TRBJ2-7): DGGITQSPKYLFRKEGQNVTLSCEQNLNHDAMYWYRQDPGQGLRLIYYSQIVNDFQKGDIAEGYSVSREKKESFPLTVTSAQKNPTAFYLCASSDRDEQYFGPGTRLTVT.

In regard to this clone: The identical CDR3 is also encoded by other nucleotide sequences in the sample. The J gene is TRBJ2-2, the V gene TRBV7-9; D is ambiguous. Germline V gives CDR1 SEHNR, CDR2 FQNEAQ (reference sequence). The CDR3 length is 15 residues. V was trimmed by 1 base and J by 1 base, leaving 7 bases between them. The CDR3 coding sequence is TGTGCCAGCAGCTTAGTACCCGAGAACACCGGGGAGCTGTTTTTT. Encoded protein: CASSLVPENTGELFF.

About this clone itself: This same CDR3 is encoded by further DNA sequences in the sample. The chain has TRBV9 and TRBJ2-7; D unresolved. The ends were cut back, 2 bases at V and 3 bases at J, with 12 bases in the middle. CDR3 length equals 14 residues. Germline V gene lookup returns CDR1 SGDLS and CDR2 YYNGEE. CDR3 protein: CASSVGPSSYEQYF. The DNA for the CDR3 is TGTGCCAGCAGCGTCGGGCCCTCCAGCTACGAGCAGTACTTC.

The chain has TRBV10-3 and TRBJ2-7, with TRBD1 as a possible D gene (5 bases). V dropped 11 bases and J dropped 5 bases, with 16 bases sitting between them. This CDR3 has 12 amino acids. Germline V CDR1 and CDR2: ENHRY, SYGVKD. The CDR3 sequence: CAVRDRSNEQYF. CDR3 coding DNA: TGTGCCGTCCGTGACAGAAGTAACGAGCAGTACTTC.

The CDR3 DNA follows: TGTGCCTGGAGTGTACGACAGGGAATCTACGAGCAGTACTTC. It is translated as CAWSVRQGIYEQYF. The chain employs TRBV30 and TRBJ2-7, with 7 bases lining up with TRBD1. V lost 0 bases to trimming and J lost 3 bases; unmatched junction nucleotides: 5. This CDR3 comprises 14 residues. Germline-derived CDR1 and CDR2 are GTSNPN and SVGIG (reference sequence).

The CDR3 DNA follows: TGTGCCAGAAGCTTGGACAGGACCTACGAGCAGTACTTC. Residues: CARSLDRTYEQYF. The chain recombines TRBV5-3 with TRBJ2-7; TRBD1 is a possible D gene (5 bases). TRBV5-3 carries the ORF label, with uncertain function. CDR3 length equals 13 residues. The V and J ends lost 0 bases and 2 bases respectively, with 6 bases between them.

The chain has TRBV5-4 and TRBJ2-6; 8 bases are shared with TRBD2. V shed 2 bases, J shed 3 bases, and the junction held 7 bases outside the gene matches. The CDR3 contains 17 residues. CDR1 is SGHNT, CDR2 YYREEE, per germline (reference sequence). The CDR3 protein is CASSFTGGPLGANVLTF. DNA for the CDR3: TGTGCCAGCAGCTTTACGGGAGGGCCCCTTGGGGCCAACGTCCTGACTTTC.

V and J are TRBV19 and TRBJ1-1; D perhaps matches TRBD1 (5 bases). V lost 6 bases and J 3 bases, leaving 20 bases between the germline ends. Germline lookup yields CDR1 LNHDA and CDR2 SQIVND (reference sequence). There are 16 residues in the CDR3. CDR3: CASRRLWGGGYTEAFF. DNA for the CDR3: TGTGCCAGTAGGCGTCTTTGGGGTGGGGGATACACTGAAGCTTTCTTT.

The V gene is TRBV5-1, the J gene TRBJ2-2, with 9 bases lining up with TRBD1. Germline V gene lookup returns CDR1 SGHRS and CDR2 YFSETQ. Trimming at V came to 5 bases and at J to 4 bases, leaving 9 bases not matched to a gene. CDR3 size: 16 residues. The CDR3 sequence is CASRTPGQGSTGELFF. Here the CDR3 DNA reads TGCGCCAGCAGGACCCCGGGACAGGGTTCCACCGGGGAGCTGTTTTTT.

This clone has only one observation. CDR3 in DNA: TGTGCCAGCAGCTTTTCCTGGGGCGGGAGCCGTAATGAGCAGTTCTTC. It yields the protein CASSFSWGGSRNEQFF. This rearrangement joins TRBV7-9 to TRBJ2-1, with TRBD2 matching over 7 bases. Trimming cost V 3 bases and J 7 bases; bases outside gene matches: 12. Germline lookup yields CDR1 SEHNR and CDR2 FQNEAQ (reference sequence). This CDR3 contains 16 residues. The full variable domain, with the rest looked up from reference TRBV7-9 and TRBJ2-1, is DTGVSQNPRHKITKRGQNVTFRCDPISEHNRLYWYRQTLGQGPEFLTYFQNEAQLEKSRLLSDRFSAERPKGSFSTLEIQRTEQGDSAMYLCASSFSWGGSRNEQFFGPGTRLTVL.

CDR3 in DNA: TGTGCCAGCAGCTCGTACTGGGACACAGGGACCTACGAGCAGTACTTC. It codes for CASSSYWDTGTYEQYF. This rearrangement joins TRBV7-2 to TRBJ2-7, with D maybe TRBD1 (6 bases). Between the trimmed V and J ends, which lost 4 bases and 2 bases, there was a span of 18 bases. The germline V gene encodes CDR1 SGHTA and CDR2 FQGNSA. This CDR3 has 16 residues. Combining the CDR3 with reference TRBV7-2 and TRBJ2-7 gives the whole variable domain GAGVSQSPSNKVTEKGKDVELRCDPISGHTALYWYRQSLGQGLEFLIYFQGNSAPDKSGLPSDRFSAERTGGSVSTLTIQRTQQEDSAVYLCASSSYWDTGTYEQYFGPGTRLTVT.

CDR3 in DNA: TGTGCCAGCAGCTCACAGGGCCCCGGAAACACCATATATTTT. Its protein is CASSSQGPGNTIYF. The chain recombines TRBV5-4 with TRBJ1-3; maybe TRBD1 (6 bases). Looked up from germline, CDR1 is SGHNT and CDR2 is YYREEE (reference sequence). V shed 3 bases and J shed 4 bases, with 11 bases lying between them. The CDR3 totals 14 residues.

The chain employs TRBV7-2 and TRBJ2-7; the D is unclear. The ends were cut back, 1 base at V and 0 bases at J, with 13 bases in the middle. CDR1 and CDR2 (germline): SGHTA, FQGNSA. This CDR3 spans 16 amino acids. As DNA, the CDR3 is TGTGCCAGCAGCTTAGTTGGCGCCACGAGCTCCTACGAGCAGTACTTC. Its protein product is CASSLVGATSSYEQYF.

The chain recombines TRBV6-6 with TRBJ1-1; the D is unclear. CDR1 and CDR2 (germline): MNHNY, SVGAGI (reference sequence). This CDR3 contains 11 residues. Trimming cost V 2 bases and J 12 bases, with 10 bases left between them. This chain's CDR3 is CASSYMGGTFF. DNA of the CDR3: TGTGCCAGCAGTTACATGGGAGGGACTTTCTTT.

CDR3: CASSPSTDTQYF. The CDR3 DNA reads as TGTGCCAGCAGCCCAAGCACAGATACGCAGTATTTT. The chain is built from TRBV5-8 and TRBJ2-3; no definite D call. CDR3 size: 12 residues. Trimming removed 4 bases from V and 0 bases from J, with 3 bases in between. Germline-derived CDR1 and CDR2 are SGHTS and YDEGEE. Drawing the rest from reference TRBV5-8 and TRBJ2-3, the complete variable domain is EAGVTQSPTHLIKTRGQQATLRCSPISGHTSVYWYQQALGLGLQFLLWYDEGEERNRGNFPPRFSGRQFPNYSSELNVNALELEDSALYLCASSPSTDTQYFGPGTRLTVL.

The chain has TRBV6-1 and TRBJ1-2, with D possibly being TRBD1 (5 bases). Germline CDR1 MNHNS, CDR2 SASEGT. Trimming took off 1 base at V and 13 bases at J, with 16 bases between the two ends. CDR3 length equals 13 residues. CDR3 sequence: CASSEVGLGGATF. DNA for the CDR3: TGTGCCAGCAGTGAAGTTGGGTTGGGGGGTGCCACCTTC.

The chain carries TRBV4-1 and TRBJ1-1; D might be TRBD1 (5 bases). The V end lost 2 bases, the J end lost 0 bases, and 7 bases lay between the germline ends. The CDR3 loop spans 14 amino acids. Germline V CDR1 and CDR2: MGHRA, YSYEKL. CDR3 loop: CASSQQGLNTEAFF. CDR3 bases: TGCGCCAGCAGCCAACAGGGTCTGAACACTGAAGCTTTCTTT.

The chain carries TRBV4-1 and TRBJ1-3; the match to TRBD1 covers 7 bases. Losses at the gene ends were 4 bases for V and 2 bases for J; bases not matched to a gene: 5. Looked up from germline, CDR1 is MGHRA and CDR2 is YSYEKL. The CDR3 extends over 15 amino acids. CDR3 in amino acids: CASSPGTAAGNTIYF. The CDR3 bases are TGCGCCAGCAGCCCCGGGACAGCGGCTGGAAACACCATATATTTT.

Written as DNA, the CDR3 is TGCGCCAGCAGCTTCAACCCGGGACTAACACAAGAGACCCAGTACTTC. It encodes CASSFNPGLTQETQYF. V and J are TRBV5-1 and TRBJ2-5, with 7 bases lining up with TRBD2. The J segment lost 2 bases and the V segment lost 2 bases, leaving 9 bases of the junction unmatched. CDR3 length equals 16 residues. Germline V lookup: CDR1 SGHRS, CDR2 YFSETQ.

The chain is built from TRBV18 and TRBJ2-3; D is unclear. V was shortened by 2 bases and J by 4 bases, with 7 bases between the two germline ends. The germline V gene encodes CDR1 KGHSH and CDR2 LQKENI. The CDR3 contains 13 residues. The CDR3 region has the DNA TGTGCCAGCTCACCATCTAGGTCAGATACGCAGTATTTT. As protein: CASSPSRSDTQYF.

J is TRBJ2-5 and V is TRBV6-1; D gene unclear. Germline V gene lookup returns CDR1 MNHNS and CDR2 SASEGT. With 1 base removed from V and 7 bases from J, the gap between germline ends came to 10 bases. The CDR3 contains 13 residues. The CDR3 loop is CASSEEGYSTQYF. The CDR3 DNA reads TGTGCCAGCAGTGAAGAGGGTTATTCGACCCAGTACTTC.